Presented here are 14 T cell receptor beta chains from one specimen sequenced in a study of radiation and T cells in renal cell carcinoma. Time point defined: blood 2 weeks post-SBRT. As for treatment: 15 Gy SBRT to primary tumor, nephrectomy 4 weeks later. TCRdb keeps only in-frame clones here, not all; method: immunoSEQ multiplex PCR. The sample yields around 60,000 clones, roughly four fifths seen once. The sample was blood, taken from a patient whose treatment included radiotherapy and nephrectomy. The source is a man aged 55 to 69 with renal cell carcinoma.

In nucleotides, the CDR3 is TGTGCCAGCAGTTACGATTCAAGGGGCGGTGAAGCTTTCTTT. Encoded protein: CASSYDSRGGEAFF. This sequence joins TRBV6-6 and TRBJ1-1, with D tentatively TRBD1 (5 bases). CDR1 MNHNY and CDR2 SVGAGI come from the germline V gene (reference sequence). With 2 bases removed from V and 7 bases from J, the gap between germline ends came to 14 bases. The CDR3 spans 14 residues.

This CDR3 is CASSYLFRRRYTEAFF. The CDR3 nucleotides are TGTGCCAGCAGTTACCTCTTTCGTAGGAGGTACACTGAAGCTTTCTTT. The J gene is TRBJ1-1, the V gene TRBV6-5, with D unresolved. V was trimmed by 2 bases and J by 3 bases, leaving 16 bases between them. In germline, CDR1 is MNHEY, CDR2 SVGAGI. There are 16 residues in the CDR3.

The chain is built from TRBV7-8 and TRBJ2-5, with 7 positions matching TRBD2. The length of the CDR3 is 15 residues. Losses at the gene ends were 8 bases for V and 1 base for J; bases not matched to a gene: 10. From germline, CDR1 is SGHVS and CDR2 FQNEAQ. CDR3 region: CASWGPSGPQETQYF. CDR3 nucleotide sequence: TGTGCCAGCTGGGGCCCTAGCGGCCCCCAAGAGACCCAGTACTTC.

The chain combines TRBV9 with TRBJ2-7; tentative D call: TRBD1 (6 bases). This CDR3 region has 15 residues. The germline CDR1 and CDR2 sequences are SGDLS and YYNGEE. The V end lost 3 bases, the J end lost 3 bases, and 16 bases lay between the germline ends. CDR3 nucleotide sequence: TGTGCCAGCAGCGAACGGGACACCGAACGCTACGAGCAGTACTTC. Translation: CASSERDTERYEQYF.

The chain combines TRBV6-1 with TRBJ2-7, with 7 bases fitting TRBD2. CDR1 and CDR2 from the germline V gene are MNHNS and SASEGT. This CDR3 region has 13 residues. Germline trimming cut 5 bases from V and 5 bases from J; bases unmatched to any gene: 6. The CDR3 protein is CASSPLGGNEQYV. CDR3 DNA sequence: TGTGCCAGCAGTCCACTGGGGGGGAACGAGCAGTACGTC.

Of note for this clone: This sequence may be a read error, since a much larger clone differs from it by one base. V and J are TRBV9 and TRBJ2-2; the D gene is possibly TRBD2 (5 bases). The CDR3 has 14 residues. CDR1 SGDLS and CDR2 YYNGEE come from the germline V gene. Here the CDR3 DNA reads TGTGCCAGCAGCGCGACACTGAACACCGGGGAGCTGCTTTTT. Its translation: CASSATLNTGELLF. Together with reference TRBV9 and TRBJ2-2, the CDR3 gives the full variable domain: DSGVTQTPKHLITATGQRVTLRCSPRSGDLSVYWYQQSLDQGLQFLIQYYNGEERAKGNILERFSAQQFPDLHSELNLSSLELGDSALYFCASSATLNTGELLFGEGSRLTVL.

This clone was seen a few times. This chain uses TRBV19 with TRBJ2-7; 8 bases map to TRBD1. Losses at the gene ends were 6 bases for V and 3 bases for J; bases not matched to a gene: 4. This CDR3 spans 13 amino acids. Germline V gene data show CDR1 as LNHDA and CDR2 as SQIVND (reference sequence). CDR3: CASSPGTGYEQYV. The CDR3, as DNA: TGTGCCAGTAGCCCTGGGACAGGCTACGAGCAGTACGTC.

The V call is TRBV25-1, the J call TRBJ2-2; the D is unclear. Trimming cost V 4 bases and J 4 bases, with 1 base left between them. Germline values: CDR1 MGHDK, CDR2 SYGVNS. The CDR3 has 11 amino acids. This CDR3 reads CASSVTGELFF. CDR3 nucleotides: TGTGCCAGCAGTGTCACCGGGGAGCTGTTTTTT.

The chain uses TRBV19 and TRBJ2-2, with 9 bases that match TRBD1. This CDR3 is 14 amino acids long. Germline trimming cut 10 bases from V and 5 bases from J; bases unmatched to any gene: 8. Looked up from germline, CDR1 is LNHDA and CDR2 is SQIVND (reference sequence). CDR3 residues: CATKRTGETGELFF. In DNA, the CDR3 is TGTGCCACCAAGAGGACAGGGGAGACCGGGGAGCTGTTTTTT.

This clone turned up a few times. The rearrangement joins TRBV4-1 to TRBJ2-2, with 8 bases identical to TRBD1. Germline loops: CDR1 MGHRA, CDR2 YSYEKL. The CDR3 loop spans 14 amino acids. The junction had 1 base not matched to a gene; V was cut back by 6 bases and J by 1 base. The CDR3, as DNA: TGCGCCAGCAGAGGGACAGGGAACACCGGGGAGCTGTTTTTT. Protein: CASRGTGNTGELFF.

The chain employs TRBV5-5 and TRBJ1-5, with 7 positions matching TRBD1. This CDR3 contains 15 residues. Germline values: CDR1 SGHKS, CDR2 YYEKEE (reference sequence). Trimming removed 5 bases from V and 5 bases from J; junction bases left unmatched: 10. The CDR3 DNA is TGTGCCAGCAGTCCCCTGGGGACAGAGGATCAGCCCCAGCATTTT. Translating it yields CASSPLGTEDQPQHF. The whole variable domain, filled in from reference TRBV5-5 and TRBJ1-5, reads DAGVTQSPTHLIKTRGQQVTLRCSPISGHKSVSWYQQVLGQGPQFIFQYYEKEERGRGNFPDRFSARQFPNYSSELNVNALLLGDSALYLCASSPLGTEDQPQHFGDGTRLSIL.

A word on this clone: The same CDR3 is also encoded by other DNA sequences in this sample. The rearrangement uses TRBV1 and TRBJ1-1. TRBV1 is deemed a pseudogene. This CDR3 has 15 residues. The CDR3 coding sequence is TGCACCAGCAGTACACGGACGGCCGGGGACACTGAAGCTTTCTTT. Residues: CTSSTRTAGDTEAFF.

This clone is a singleton in its sample. The chain links TRBV2 to TRBJ2-2; the D call may be TRBD1 or TRBD2 (6 bases each). Looked up from germline, CDR1 is SNHLY and CDR2 is FYNNEI. V was clipped by 4 bases and J by 3 bases, with 15 bases between them. CDR3 length equals 16 residues. The CDR3 DNA reads TGTGCCAGCAGTGCCGGGTGGGGGGCAGACACCGGGGAGCTGTTTTTT. This gives the protein CASSAGWGADTGELFF.

This sequence joins TRBV9 and TRBJ2-2; the D is unclear. Trimming left V 2 bases short and J 1 base short, with 9 bases between. The germline gives CDR1 SGDLS, CDR2 YYNGEE. CDR3 length: 15 residues. CDR3 sequence (DNA): TGTGCCAGCAGCGTTTCAATTGTGAACACCGGGGAGCTGTTTTTT. Protein sequence: CASSVSIVNTGELFF.